One and the same sample provided the 25 T cell receptor beta chains below, sequenced in a study of response to subunit inactivated influenza vaccine. TCRdb analysed the RT-PCR reads with MiXCR anew, one entry per CDR3 protein. Here the sample spans 600,000 to 700,000 distinct CDR3 sequences, 12% to 15% being singletons. Sequencing used PBMCs from blood, obtained 14 to 15 days before vaccination. Every receptor here comes from a man aged 50 or older who received an inactivated influenza vaccine.

V gene TRBV28 combines with J gene TRBJ2-7; 8 nucleotides align to TRBD1. V trimming: 6 bases; J trimming: 5 bases; junction bases outside the gene matches: 12. This CDR3 has 15 amino acids. Germline loops: CDR1 MDHEN, CDR2 SYDVKM. The chain's CDR3 is CASRRGQGSFHEQYF. The CDR3 nucleotides are TGTGCCAGCAGGCGAGGACAGGGAAGTTTCCACGAGCAGTACTTC. Filled out from reference TRBV28 and TRBJ2-7, the complete variable domain reads DVKVTQSSRYLVKRTGEKVFLECVQDMDHENMFWYRQDPGLGLRLIYFSYDVKMKEKGDIPEGYSVSREKKERFSLILESASTNQTSMYLCASRRGQGSFHEQYFGPGTRLTVT.

This sequence joins TRBV6-1 and TRBJ2-5; 12 bases are shared with TRBD2. Germline-derived CDR1 and CDR2 are MNHNS and SASEGT. With 5 bases clipped from V and 1 base from J, the junction kept 5 bases outside the gene matches. The length of the CDR3 is 16 residues. The CDR3 sequence is CASSRTSGVLQETQYF. In DNA form, the CDR3 reads TGTGCCAGCAGTCGGACTAGCGGGGTGCTCCAAGAGACCCAGTACTTC.

This clonotype appeared a few times. This sequence joins TRBV19 and TRBJ1-4; D might be TRBD1 (6 bases). CDR3 length: 15 residues. V was shortened by 4 bases and J by 3 bases, with 12 bases between the two germline ends. Germline CDR1 is LNHDA and CDR2 is SQIVND (reference sequence). The CDR3: CASSTSRGANEKLFF. The DNA of the CDR3 is TGTGCCAGTAGTACCTCCAGGGGAGCTAATGAAAAACTGTTTTTT.

The V and J genes are TRBV12-3 or TRBV12-4 and TRBJ2-5; TRBD1 matches at 10 bases. This CDR3 comprises 14 residues. V was clipped by 6 bases and J by 3 bases; unmatched bases: 4. The CDR3 is CASSEDRGKETQYF. The CDR3 nucleotides read TGTGCCAGCAGCGAGGACAGGGGGAAAGAGACCCAGTACTTC.

This clonotype was detected only a few times. The CDR3 region is CASSGRKYQPQHF. Here the CDR3 DNA reads TGTGCCAGCAGCGGACGGAAATATCAGCCCCAGCATTTT. The V call is TRBV27, the J call TRBJ1-5; D gene uncertain. This CDR3 has 13 amino acids. Trimming shortened V by 6 bases and J by 5 bases, and 11 bases separated the two germline ends. Germline loops: CDR1 MNHEY, CDR2 SMNVEV (reference sequence).

This clonotype was picked up a small number of times. The genes are TRBV6-5 and TRBJ2-5, with 11 bases fitting TRBD1. Germline CDR1 and CDR2: MNHEY and SVGAGI. V lost 2 bases, J lost 3 bases, and 2 bases stayed unmatched. The CDR3 contains 15 residues. In DNA, the CDR3 is TGTGCCAGCAGTTACCCGGGACAGGGGGAAGAGACCCAGTACTTC. Amino acids: CASSYPGQGEETQYF.

V usage is TRBV6-1 and J usage is TRBJ2-3; D is ambiguous. V was trimmed by 2 bases and J by 2 bases, leaving 11 bases between them. Per germline, CDR1 MNHNS and CDR2 SASEGT. The CDR3 extends over 15 amino acids. CDR3 amino acids: CASSELVGLTDTQYF. In DNA, the CDR3 is TGTGCCAGCAGTGAATTGGTAGGCCTCACAGATACGCAGTATTTT.

This clonotype appeared a few times. This chain links TRBV3-1 with TRBJ2-7; 7 bases fit TRBD1. Germline V gene data show CDR1 as LGHDT and CDR2 as YNNKEL (reference sequence). The length of the CDR3 is 13 residues. The trim removed 5 bases at V and 5 bases at J, leaving 6 bases unmatched. The CDR3 here is CASSVNRGHEQYF. Here the CDR3 DNA reads TGTGCCAGCAGCGTGAACAGGGGCCACGAGCAGTACTTC.

This chain connects TRBV29-1 to TRBJ2-1, with 7 positions matching TRBD1. The trim removed 4 bases at V and 9 bases at J, leaving 9 bases unmatched. Germline CDR1 is SQVTM and CDR2 is ANQGSEA. The CDR3 is made up of 13 amino acids. CDR3 protein: CSVGNRGKTEQFF. The DNA of the CDR3 is TGCAGCGTTGGAAACAGGGGTAAGACTGAGCAGTTCTTC.

This clonotype appeared many times. The chain employs TRBV11-2 and TRBJ2-7; 12 bases align to TRBD2. V dropped 1 base and J dropped 2; count of bases not matched to a gene: 3. Germline lookup yields CDR1 SGHAT and CDR2 FQNNGV. The CDR3 sequence is 16 residues long. In DNA, the CDR3 is TGTGCCAGCAGCTTAGGGGGACTAGCGGGCACCTACGAGCAGTACTTC. It codes for CASSLGGLAGTYEQYF.

The DNA for the CDR3 is TGTGCCAGTGGTACCCCACAGGTTACCTTCGAAAAACTGTTTTTT. It specifies CASGTPQVTFEKLFF. The chain has TRBV19 and TRBJ1-4; possible D gene TRBD1, 5 bases. Germline assignment: CDR1 LNHDA and CDR2 SQIVND (reference sequence). The CDR3 sequence is 15 residues long. Trimming removed 8 bases at V and 8 bases at J, with 21 bases between.

This clonotype was detected once. The J gene is TRBJ2-1, the V gene TRBV7-9; 8 bases map to TRBD2. The V gene's germline CDR1 is SEHNR and CDR2 FQNEAQ (reference sequence). V lost 5 bases and J lost 3; bases outside the gene matches: 9. This CDR3 is built from 16 residues. The CDR3: CASSQSLAEFYNEQFF. For the CDR3, the DNA is TGTGCCAGCAGCCAATCACTAGCGGAGTTCTACAATGAGCAGTTCTTC.

V is TRBV29-1 and J is TRBJ2-7, with TRBD2 matching 8 bases. Losses at the gene ends were 6 bases for V and 3 bases for J; bases not matched to a gene: 13. Germline values: CDR1 SQVTM, CDR2 ANQGSEA. This CDR3 contains 15 residues. For the CDR3, the DNA is TGCAGCGTAGAGGGAGGGGCGGGAGGCCACTACGAGCAGTACTTC. This codes for CSVEGGAGGHYEQYF.

This clonotype was observed a handful of times. The chain has TRBV29-1 and TRBJ1-2, with TRBD1 as a possible D gene (5 bases). Germline values: CDR1 SQVTM, CDR2 ANQGSEA. This CDR3 spans 13 amino acids. V was clipped by 4 bases and J by 0 bases, with 9 bases between them. CDR3 bases: TGCAGCGTTGGGGACGGATCTAACTATGGCTACACCTTC. It specifies CSVGDGSNYGYTF.

This clonotype has just a few counts. The chain links TRBV5-6 to TRBJ2-1; 7 positions agree with TRBD2. The CDR3 runs 16 residues. With V trimmed by 3 bases and J by 0 bases, 6 bases remained unmatched. The germline CDR1 and CDR2 sequences are SGHDT and YYEEEE. CDR3 DNA: TGTGCCAGCAGCTCGCGGGGGAGAAGCTCCTACAATGAGCAGTTCTTC. It yields the protein CASSSRGRSSYNEQFF.

V and J are TRBV6-2 or TRBV6-3 and TRBJ2-5; D not resolved. This CDR3 region has 13 residues. CDR1 is MNHEY, CDR2 SVGEGT, per germline. Trimming took off 4 bases at V and 5 bases at J, with 11 bases between the two ends. The CDR3 region is CASSSPASETQYF. The CDR3 bases are TGTGCCAGCAGTTCCCCCGCGAGCGAGACCCAGTACTTC.

The chain couples TRBV6-6 to TRBJ2-7, with D unclear. Germline V gene data show CDR1 as MNHNY and CDR2 as SVGAGI (reference sequence). The CDR3 runs 13 residues. Trimming shortened V by 10 bases and J by 6 bases, and 19 bases separated the two germline ends. CDR3 loop: CATSTFGLSEQYF. The CDR3 nucleotides are TGTGCCACCTCCACATTCGGATTGTCCGAGCAGTACTTC.

This clonotype was detected a few times. V gene TRBV5-6 combines with J gene TRBJ2-7; D is undetermined. Germline CDR1 SGHDT, CDR2 YYEEEE. This CDR3 is built from 13 residues. V lost 1 base and J 5 bases, leaving 10 bases between the germline ends. The CDR3 sequence is CASSLRGTNEQYF. In nucleotides, the CDR3 is TGTGCCAGCAGCTTGCGCGGAACCAACGAGCAGTACTTC.

This chain links TRBV4-3 with TRBJ2-5; 7 bases line up with TRBD1. V was clipped by 0 bases and J by 2 bases; unmatched bases: 6. The CDR3 contains 16 residues. CDR1 and CDR2 (germline): LGHNA, YSLEER. CDR3: CASSQDWTTGQETQYF. CDR3 coding DNA: TGCGCCAGCAGCCAAGATTGGACGACAGGGCAAGAGACCCAGTACTTC.

The chain employs TRBV4-1 and TRBJ2-2; D is possibly TRBD1 (6 bases). This CDR3 is built from 14 residues. Trimming took 4 bases from V and 6 from J, leaving 12 bases between them. Per germline, CDR1 MGHRA and CDR2 YSYEKL. CDR3 residues: CASSPAAGAGELFF. CDR3 sequence (DNA): TGCGCCAGCAGCCCCGCTGCAGGGGCCGGGGAGCTGTTTTTT.

The rearrangement uses TRBV24-1 and TRBJ2-5, with 11 bases that match TRBD1. The germline V gene has CDR1 KGHDR and CDR2 SFDVKD. V shed 2 bases and J 3 bases; nucleotides not matched to a gene: 10. The CDR3 is made up of 18 amino acids. The CDR3 nucleotides read TGTGCCACCAGTGATTCCAACACCCGGGACAGGGGGAAAGAGACCCAGTACTTC. Amino acids: CATSDSNTRDRGKETQYF.

The chain uses TRBV20-1 and TRBJ2-7; 10 bases map to TRBD1. The germline V gene encodes CDR1 DFQATT and CDR2 SNEGSKA (reference sequence). The CDR3 contains 13 residues. V trimming: 6 bases; J trimming: 6 bases; junction bases outside the gene matches: 8. CDR3 amino acids: CSAIRDRGGEQYF. In DNA form, the CDR3 reads TGCAGTGCCATCCGGGACAGGGGTGGCGAGCAGTACTTC.

This clonotype was observed a handful of times. The chain has TRBV12-3 or TRBV12-4 and TRBJ2-1; 12 bases agree with TRBD1. J was trimmed by 2 bases and V by 6 bases; bases with no gene match: 2. This CDR3 is 15 amino acids long. In DNA form, the CDR3 reads TGTGCCAGCAGGGGGACAGGGGGCCCCTACAATGAGCAGTTCTTC. Residues: CASRGTGGPYNEQFF.

This clonotype showed up just a few times. V usage is TRBV2 and J usage is TRBJ1-3, with a possible D match to TRBD1 (5 bases). V was cut by 4 bases and J by 2 bases, with 6 bases left in between. Germline V CDR1 and CDR2: SNHLY, FYNNEI. The CDR3 spans 13 residues. The CDR3 sequence: CASSAGAGNTIYF. The CDR3 DNA is TGTGCCAGCAGTGCGGGGGCTGGAAACACCATATATTTT. The full variable domain, with the rest looked up from reference TRBV2 and TRBJ1-3, is EPEVTQTPSHQVTQMGQEVILRCVPISNHLYFYWYRQILGQKVEFLVSFYNNEISEKSEIFDDQFSVERPDGSNFTLKIRSTKLEDSAMYFCASSAGAGNTIYFGEGSWLTVV.

This clonotype was recorded many times. J is TRBJ2-2 and V is TRBV28; TRBD1 is a possible D gene (5 bases). This CDR3 contains 14 residues. V gave up 8 bases and J gave up 5 bases, with 15 bases separating them. Germline-derived CDR1 and CDR2 are MDHEN and SYDVKM. DNA for the CDR3: TGTGCCAGCCTTGACAGCCACGCTACCGGGGAGCTGTTTTTT. This codes for CASLDSHATGELFF.